This T cell receptor beta chain comes out of a study of blood T cell repertoires in COVID-19. Background on the study: The study drew acute and convalescent COVID-19 samples from the United States, Italy and Spain. PBMCs, B-cell-depleted T cells, or T cells were the source of the cDNA or gDNA that made up the material.

Recruits, aged about 18 to 89 years, lived in 25 or so US areas. V was cut by 7 bases and J by 4 bases, with 8 bases left in between. The CDR3 consists of 11 residues. Germline loops: CDR1 SQVTM, CDR2 ANQGSEA. Authors' data handling: The authors estimated nucleated cell counts from reference gene primer amplification. Produced via immunoSEQ multiplex PCR; TCRdb's table is partial and in-frame only. V and J calls and clone size are those listed in that table; D and trimming were worked out from the DNA. The sample consists of approximately 200,000 clones, 70% to 90% of them appearing once. This receptor was obtained from a woman aged 40-49 years with acute COVID-19. The chain joins TRBV29-1 to TRBJ1-3, with D maybe TRBD1 (6 bases). The sample taken for sequencing was PBMCs or T cells enriched from blood (not recorded which). The chain's CDR3 is CSAQGGNTIYF. CDR3 in DNA: TGCAGCGCCCAGGGGGGAAACACCATATATTTT. The whole variable domain, filled in from reference TRBV29-1 and TRBJ1-3, reads SAVISQKPSRDICQRGTSLTIQCQVDSQVTMMFWYRQQPGQSLTLIATANQGSEATYESGFVIDKFPISRPNLTFSTLTVSNMSPEDSSIYLCSAQGGNTIYFGEGSWLTVV.